Below are 27 T cell receptor beta chains sequenced from a single sample in a study of T cell clonality in common variable immunodeficiency. Only in-frame clones appear in the TCRdb table, and some are missing; sequencing was by immunoSEQ multiplex PCR. The profile covers about 60,000 clones, none occurring a single time. Specimen: peripheral blood mononuclear cells. The receptors derive from a person aged 18-70 years in good health.

In regard to this clone: The read gets to within 3 residues of the CDR3 end, and the germline J gene fills in the rest. The chain joins TRBV19 to TRBJ1-1, with D maybe TRBD1 (6 bases). Looked up from germline, CDR1 is LNHDA and CDR2 is SQIVND (reference sequence). This CDR3 is built from 16 residues. Trimming removed 5 bases at V and 1 base at J, with 17 bases between. The covered CDR3 bases are TGTGCCAGTAGTGGTCCCTGGGACACCGAGAACACTGAA. This codes for CASSGPWDTENTE. The CDR3 as a whole reads CASSGPWDTENTEAFF.

This clone has ten or more counts. The read ends 3 residues early relative to the CDR3; the germline J gene fills the gap. V usage is TRBV10-3 and J usage is TRBJ1-5; a possible D gene is TRBD1 (5 bases). Germline V gene lookup returns CDR1 ENHRY and CDR2 SYGVKD. CDR3 length equals 16 residues. V gave up 1 base and J gave up 3 bases, with 13 bases separating them. The CDR3 DNA, read in part, is TGTGCCATCAGTGAGTACAGGAGTCAGGACAATCAGCCC. Translated, it gives CAISEYRSQDNQP. The CDR3 as a whole reads CAISEYRSQDNQPQHF.

This clone was counted many times. Read sequence stops 3 residues before the CDR3 end, and the germline J gene provides the missing end. The J gene is TRBJ2-1, the V gene TRBV4-1; the D gene is possibly TRBD2 (7 bases). CDR1 and CDR2 from the germline V gene are MGHRA and YSYEKL. CDR3 length: 16 residues. Trimming left V 0 bases short and J 2 bases short, with 11 bases between. The CDR3 bases that were read are TGCGCCAGCAGCCAAGAGCGGGGGCCCCCCTACAATGAG. As protein: CASSQERGPPYNE. The full CDR3 reads CASSQERGPPYNEQFF.

This clone was observed at least ten times. The read terminates 3 residues before the CDR3 end, so the remaining end is supplied by the germline J gene. This rearrangement joins TRBV29-1 to TRBJ1-1; the D is unclear. V was shortened by 4 bases and J by 0 bases, with 9 bases between the two germline ends. Germline V gene lookup returns CDR1 SQVTM and CDR2 ANQGSEA. The CDR3 is made up of 13 amino acids. CDR3 region: CSVVGLMNTEAFF. CDR3 DNA, as far as it was read: TGCAGCGTTGTAGGGCTCATGAACACTGAA.

This clone was found many times. The CDR3 goes on 3 residues after the read ends, and that part is filled in from the germline J gene. The chain links TRBV20-1 to TRBJ1-2; 10 bases fit TRBD1. Germline-derived CDR1 and CDR2 are DFQATT and SNEGSKA (reference sequence). The CDR3 contains 13 residues. The chain's CDR3 is CSARLGTGVGYTF. Incomplete CDR3 DNA: TGCAGTGCACGCCTAGGGACAGGGGTCGGC.

In its sample, this clone was seen many times. Read data end 3 residues before the CDR3 end; the end is taken from the germline J gene. This chain connects TRBV5-4 to TRBJ1-3; D might be TRBD1 (5 bases). The germline V and J ends were trimmed by 5 bases and 4 bases, with 13 bases remaining between them. This CDR3 has 14 residues. CDR1 is SGHNT, CDR2 YYREEE, per germline (reference sequence). The CDR3 DNA, read in part, is TGTGCCAGCAGGCTGGGGGGTTCCGGAAACACC. Amino acids: CASRLGGSGNT. The CDR3 as a whole reads CASRLGGSGNTIYF.

A note on this clone: The read finishes 3 residues shy of the CDR3 end, and the germline J gene is used to complete it. The genes are TRBV2 and TRBJ2-3; 11 bases are shared with TRBD2. From germline, CDR1 is SNHLY and CDR2 FYNNEI. This CDR3 comprises 17 residues. With 7 bases clipped from V and 2 bases from J, the junction kept 11 bases outside the gene matches. CDR3 amino acids: CASTRLAGGTSTDTQYF. Partial CDR3 DNA: TGTGCCAGCACCCGGCTAGCGGGGGGAACCTCCACAGATACG.

This clone was picked up many times. The CDR3 goes on 3 residues after the read ends, and that part is filled in from the germline J gene. The genes are TRBV19 and TRBJ1-5; 11 bases fit TRBD1. Germline CDR1 reads LNHDA; CDR2 reads SQIVND (reference sequence). With V trimmed by 5 bases and J by 3 bases, 12 bases remained unmatched. This CDR3 is 18 amino acids long. The part of the CDR3 DNA that was read is TGTGCCAGTAGTCCCAAACCCGGACAGGGGGCGAACAATCAGCCC. Translation: CASSPKPGQGANNQP. The CDR3 in its entirety is CASSPKPGQGANNQPQHF.

The sample holds many counts of this clone. The read ends 3 residues early relative to the CDR3; the germline J gene fills the gap. V is TRBV19 and J is TRBJ2-7; TRBD2 aligns across 10 bases. Trimming took 4 bases from V and 6 from J; bases not matched to a gene: 9. Germline V gives CDR1 LNHDA, CDR2 SQIVND (reference sequence). CDR3 size: 15 residues. The part of the CDR3 DNA that was read is TGTGCCAGTAGTAGTGGAGCGGGAGGGACGGGCGAG. Amino acids: CASSSGAGGTGE. The whole CDR3 is CASSSGAGGTGEQYF.

This clone was seen repeatedly, ten times or more. The read terminates 3 residues ahead of where the CDR3 ends, so the germline J gene completes it. The chain employs TRBV5-1 and TRBJ1-3; D may be TRBD1 (6 bases). V lost 4 bases and J lost 4, with 12 bases in between. The CDR3 has 14 residues. Germline V gene data show CDR1 as SGHRS and CDR2 as YFSETQ. The CDR3 protein is CASSPSGEGNTIYF. The CDR3 bases that were read are TGCGCCAGCAGCCCCTCAGGGGAAGGAAACACC. Using reference TRBV5-1 and TRBJ1-3 for the parts outside the CDR3, the full variable domain is KAGVTQTPRYLIKTRGQQVTLSCSPISGHRSVSWYQQTPGQGLQFLFEYFSETQRNKGNFPGRFSGRQFSNSRSEMNVSTLELGDSALYLCASSPSGEGNTIYFGEGSWLTVV.

This clone was observed many times. The read halts 3 residues ahead of the CDR3 end, with the missing end drawn from the germline J gene. This chain connects TRBV20-1 to TRBJ2-7; 9 positions agree with TRBD1. This CDR3 spans 14 amino acids. After removal of 6 bases from V and 0 bases from J, the junction contained 6 bases not matched to a gene. Germline V CDR1 and CDR2: DFQATT, SNEGSKA (reference sequence). Incomplete CDR3 DNA: TGCAGTGCCCTCCGGACAGGGGACTCCTACGAG. Translation: CSALRTGDSYE. The entire CDR3 sequence reads CSALRTGDSYEQYF.

This clone was picked up many times. The CDR3 end is not reached by the read, which stops 3 residues before it; the germline J gene fills it in. The rearrangement joins TRBV2 to TRBJ2-3; TRBD2 matches 7 bases. Germline-derived CDR1 and CDR2 are SNHLY and FYNNEI. The length of the CDR3 is 15 residues. Losses at the gene ends were 7 bases for V and 0 bases for J; bases not matched to a gene: 7. The CDR3 loop is CASNPGGVSTDTQYF. CDR3 bases read: TGTGCCAGCAACCCTGGGGGGGTGAGCACAGATACG.

This clone was observed many times. The CDR3 spells CASSFARDSYEQYF. CDR3 DNA, as far as it was read: TGTGCCAGCAGCTTCGCGCGGGACAGCTACGAG. The rearrangement uses TRBV7-7 and TRBJ2-7, with D tentatively TRBD1 (7 bases). The missing CDR3 end, 3 residues past where the read stops, is filled in from the germline J gene. This CDR3 region has 14 residues. CDR1 SSHAT and CDR2 FNYEAQ come from the germline V gene (reference sequence). Trimming left V 3 bases short and J 3 bases short, with 12 bases between.

Points on this clone: The read finishes 3 residues shy of the CDR3 end, and the germline J gene is used to complete it. The chain combines TRBV7-8 with TRBJ2-1, with a possible D match to TRBD2 (5 bases). CDR1 SGHVS and CDR2 FQNEAQ come from the germline V gene. The length of the CDR3 is 15 residues. With 3 bases removed from V and 9 bases from J, the gap between germline ends came to 18 bases. The CDR3 bases that were read are TGTGCCAGCAGCTTCGTACTCACTAGTAGCAGTGAG. It encodes CASSFVLTSSSE. From start to end, the CDR3 is CASSFVLTSSSEQFF.

This clone was seen many times. Coverage ceases 3 residues before the CDR3 finishes, and the germline J gene fills in the end. The chain combines TRBV20-1 with TRBJ2-1, with D perhaps matching TRBD2 (6 bases). Per the germline V gene, CDR1 is DFQATT and CDR2 is SNEGSKA (reference sequence). This CDR3 has 14 amino acids. V gave up 6 bases and J gave up 0 bases, with 12 bases separating them. The CDR3 sequence: CSAGGGNSYNEQFF. CDR3 bases read: TGCAGTGCGGGGGGTGGGAACTCCTACAATGAG.

This clone was seen at least ten times. The CDR3 is cut off 3 residues early in the read; its end comes from the germline J gene. This chain connects TRBV6-2 or TRBV6-3 to TRBJ2-7; D possibly corresponds to TRBD1 (6 bases). The CDR3 runs 14 residues. Germline CDR1 is MNHEY and CDR2 is SVGEGT. The V and J ends lost 5 bases and 2 bases respectively, with 13 bases between them. The sequenced CDR3 bases are TGTGCCAGCAGTGCACCGGACAGAACCTACGAG. Its translation is CASSAPDRTYE. The full CDR3 sequence reads CASSAPDRTYEQYF.

This clone came up many times. Read coverage stops 3 residues before the CDR3 terminus; the germline J gene supplies the remainder. The gene calls are TRBV5-4 and TRBJ2-5, with 12 nucleotides matching TRBD2. V shed 4 bases, J shed 1 base, and the junction held 2 bases outside the gene matches. This CDR3 is 15 amino acids long. CDR1 is SGHNT, CDR2 YYREEE, per germline (reference sequence). The part of the CDR3 DNA that was read is TGTGCCAGCAGCCAGGGACTAGCGGGCCAAGAGACC. Amino acids: CASSQGLAGQET. In full, the CDR3 is CASSQGLAGQETQYF.

This clone was recorded at least ten times. The read stops 3 residues short of the end of the CDR3; the missing end is completed from the germline J gene. V gene TRBV19 combines with J gene TRBJ2-1, with TRBD2 matching over 9 bases. Germline V lookup: CDR1 LNHDA, CDR2 SQIVND (reference sequence). J lost 9 bases, V lost 3 bases, and 9 bases had no gene match. The CDR3 is made up of 15 amino acids. The sequenced CDR3 bases are TGTGCCAGTAGTATTTCTAGCGGGATAGACAGTGAG. Amino acid sequence: CASSISSGIDSE. The complete CDR3 protein is CASSISSGIDSEQFF.

This clone was counted ten times or more. The CDR3 region is CASSEEVSGRTDTQYF. The CDR3 DNA, read in part, is TGTGCCAGCAGTGAAGAGGTTAGCGGGAGGACAGATACG. The chain recombines TRBV6-1 with TRBJ2-3, with TRBD2 identical over 10 bases. With the read ending 3 residues before the CDR3 end, the germline J gene is used to fill in that end. Germline V lookup: CDR1 MNHNS, CDR2 SASEGT. This CDR3 is built from 16 residues. Trimming removed 1 base from V and 3 bases from J; junction bases left unmatched: 4.

This clone was picked up many times. The CDR3 extends 3 residues past the end of the read, so its final part is completed from the germline J gene. The gene calls are TRBV5-4 and TRBJ2-3; 7 positions agree with TRBD2. Germline values: CDR1 SGHNT, CDR2 YYREEE (reference sequence). CDR3 size: 15 residues. With V trimmed by 1 base and J by 0 bases, 2 bases remained unmatched. The sequenced CDR3 bases are TGTGCCAGCAGCTTGTCTAGCGGCAGCACAGATACG. It yields the protein CASSLSSGSTDT. The whole CDR3 protein is CASSLSSGSTDTQYF.

Of note for this clone: Sequencing ends 3 residues short of the CDR3 end; the germline J gene provides the rest. This chain links TRBV19 with TRBJ2-7; D might be TRBD1 (7 bases). V lost 5 bases, J lost 5 bases, and 16 bases lay in between. CDR3 length equals 14 residues. Germline CDR1 and CDR2: LNHDA and SQIVND (reference sequence). The sequenced CDR3 bases are TGTGCCAGTAGTGCCGACAGGGAGGCTGACGAG. This gives the protein CASSADREADE. Given in full, the CDR3 is CASSADREADEQYF.

This clone was seen repeatedly, ten times or more. The read is 3 residues too short to cover the CDR3 end, so that end is filled in from the germline J gene. The chain links TRBV29-1 to TRBJ2-1; 8 bases fit TRBD2. The germline V gene encodes CDR1 SQVTM and CDR2 ANQGSEA. This CDR3 spans 15 amino acids. This CDR3 is CRDPFAGGSYNEQFF. Partial CDR3 DNA: TGCAGAGACCCTTTTGCGGGAGGCTCCTACAATGAG.

There are many counts of this clone. With the read ending 3 residues before the CDR3 end, the germline J gene is used to fill in that end. The chain carries TRBV15 and TRBJ2-5, with TRBD1 matching over 7 bases. The germline V gene has CDR1 LNHNV and CDR2 YYDKDF (reference sequence). Trimming cost V 1 base and J 4 bases; bases outside gene matches: 12. The CDR3 length is 17 residues. CDR3: CATSRVFRSKGAETQYF. The CDR3 bases that were read are TGTGCCACCAGCAGAGTTTTTCGGAGTAAGGGGGCAGAGACC.

This clone was observed many times. The read stops 3 residues short of the end of the CDR3; the missing end is completed from the germline J gene. The chain recombines TRBV19 with TRBJ1-5, with D perhaps TRBD1 (6 bases). The V gene's germline CDR1 is LNHDA and CDR2 SQIVND (reference sequence). The CDR3 runs 15 residues. The germline V and J ends were trimmed by 0 bases and 5 bases, with 11 bases remaining between them. The CDR3 is CASSIDPGVDQPQHF. CDR3 DNA (partial): TGTGCCAGTAGTATAGATCCAGGGGTCGATCAGCCC.

This clone was picked up many times. The read gets to within 3 residues of the CDR3 end, and the germline J gene fills in the rest. The gene calls are TRBV19 and TRBJ2-6; TRBD1 agrees at 7 bases. V gave up 2 bases and J gave up 2 bases; unmatched junction bases: 9. The CDR3 length is 18 residues. Germline V gene lookup returns CDR1 LNHDA and CDR2 SQIVND (reference sequence). CDR3 DNA, as far as it was read: TGTGCCAGTAGTATACGGACAGGCCCGGGAACTGGGGCCAACGTC. As protein: CASSIRTGPGTGANV. The CDR3 reads in full as CASSIRTGPGTGANVLTF.

This clone was found many times. Read sequence stops 3 residues before the CDR3 end, and the germline J gene provides the missing end. The chain links TRBV7-9 to TRBJ2-7; D might be TRBD1 (6 bases). The germline CDR1 and CDR2 sequences are SEHNR and FQNEAQ (reference sequence). V lost 5 bases to trimming and J lost 3 bases, with 17 bases between them. This CDR3 comprises 15 residues. The covered CDR3 bases are TGTGCCAGCAGCCCAGCTCAGGCCAGGGGCTACGAG. Protein product: CASSPAQARGYE. The full CDR3 protein reads CASSPAQARGYEQYF.

In its sample, this clone was seen many times. The observed sequence ends 3 residues before the CDR3 terminus, with the missing tail filled in from the germline J gene. The rearrangement links TRBV5-1 to TRBJ2-5, with 12 bases fitting TRBD2. The germline CDR1 and CDR2 sequences are SGHRS and YFSETQ. CDR3 length: 17 amino acids. The V gene end was trimmed by 1 base and the J gene end by 5 bases; junction bases not matched to a gene: 9. Partial CDR3 DNA: TGCGCCAGCAGCTTGTTTCGACTAGCGGGAGCCGGGGAGACC. Translated, it gives CASSLFRLAGAGET. The full CDR3 is CASSLFRLAGAGETQYF.